A selection of T cell receptor beta chains follows, all from one sample in a study of T cell repertoires in cytomegalovirus infection. Their antigens are not known. TCRdb reprocessed the reads via MiXCR and lists one record per CDR3 protein. The table shows roughly 800,000 distinct CDR3 sequences, with 25% to 35% occurring only once. Here the sequenced sample was cultured CD8+ T cells from PBMCs, taken from culture after CMV antigen stimulation. The source of these receptors is a human donor in good health (CMV status not recorded). Some clones in this sample may be carry-over from other donors' samples. Each CDR3 is given with its conserved first and last residue. The D gene is left open where the match is weak.

d_call j_call v_call cdr3_aa
- TRBJ1-1 TRBV19 CASSNSRGLMNTEAFF
- TRBJ1-5 TRBV4-1 CASSQVADYQPQHF
TRBD1 TRBJ1-2 TRBV2 CASRAGGAYGYTF
TRBD1 TRBJ2-3 TRBV7-6 CASSLWDRALDTQYF
- TRBJ2-3 TRBV24-1 CATSDFSSPVTYF
- TRBJ1-1 TRBV5-5 CASSWGRINEAFF
TRBD1 TRBJ2-1 TRBV15 CATSGTVYNEQFF
TRBD1 TRBJ2-1 TRBV6-1 CASSEMGQVVYNEQFF
TRBD1 TRBJ1-1 TRBV12-3/TRBV12-4 CASSFGTERTTNTEAFF
TRBD2 TRBJ2-7 TRBV7-2 CASSFGTSGGAARQYF
- TRBJ2-3 TRBV7-7 CASSPGGHTDTQYF
- TRBJ2-2 TRBV13 CASSLGDTHTGELFF
- TRBJ2-3 TRBV7-2 CASSTRASSWTDTQYF
TRBD1 TRBJ1-3 TRBV4-1 CASSQDGTGYGNTIYF
- TRBJ1-1 TRBV6-6 CASSYNPYTEAFF
- TRBJ2-2 TRBV7-2 CASTPEGNLNTGELFF
TRBD2 TRBJ2-1 TRBV7-9 CASSTRSGTSGGPPHEQFF
- TRBJ1-2 TRBV7-9 CASSLAGEYGSLGYTF
- TRBJ2-3 TRBV15 CATSRVGIYQDTQYF
TRBD2 TRBJ2-7 TRBV6-5 CASSYSGLALRDEQYF
- TRBJ1-6 TRBV7-2 CATRPGGSSYNSPLHF
- TRBJ2-2 TRBV10-3 CAISESGTNTGELFF
TRBD2 TRBJ2-2 TRBV5-4 CASSLAPLAGGPGGELFF
TRBD2 TRBJ2-2 TRBV27 CASSLLWGGNTGELFF
TRBD1 TRBJ1-2 TRBV19 CATLRDRGSPNYGYTF